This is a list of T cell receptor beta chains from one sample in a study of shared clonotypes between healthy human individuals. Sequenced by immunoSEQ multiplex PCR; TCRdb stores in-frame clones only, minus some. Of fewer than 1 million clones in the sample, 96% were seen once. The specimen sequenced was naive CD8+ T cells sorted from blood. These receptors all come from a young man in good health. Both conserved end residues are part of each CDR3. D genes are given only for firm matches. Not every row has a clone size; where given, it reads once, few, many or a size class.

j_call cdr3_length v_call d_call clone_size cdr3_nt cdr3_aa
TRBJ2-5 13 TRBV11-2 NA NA TGTGCCAGCAAAGAACGGACCCGCCAGACCCAGTACTTC CASKERTRQTQYF
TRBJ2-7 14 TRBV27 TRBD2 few TGTGCCAGCAGTTGGGCGGGGAGGGACGGCGAGCAGTACTTC CASSWAGRDGEQYF
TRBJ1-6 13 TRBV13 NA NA TGTGCCAGCAGCTTAACGGGGGATTCACCCCTCCACTTT CASSLTGDSPLHF
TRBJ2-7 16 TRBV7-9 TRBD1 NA TGTGCCAGCAGCTTAGCAGGGACAGTGAGCTCCTACGAGCAGTACTTC CASSLAGTVSSYEQYF
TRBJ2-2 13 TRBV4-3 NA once TGCGCCAGCAGCCAAGATTCCGTCGGGGAGCTGTTTTTT CASSQDSVGELFF
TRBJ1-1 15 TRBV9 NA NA TGTGCCAGCAGCGTAGGTCGGACAGCAAACACTGAAGCTTTCTTT CASSVGRTANTEAFF
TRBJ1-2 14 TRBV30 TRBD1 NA TGTGCCTGGAGTACCGGACAGGGGGCGGGTGGCTACACCTTC CAWSTGQGAGGYTF
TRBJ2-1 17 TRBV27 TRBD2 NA TGTGCCAGCAGTTTAATCCCGAGCGGGAGTTTTTTGAATGAGCAGTTCTTC CASSLIPSGSFLNEQFF
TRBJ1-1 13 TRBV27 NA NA TGTGCCAGCAGTTTGGTATTGGGCACTGAAGCTTTCTTT CASSLVLGTEAFF
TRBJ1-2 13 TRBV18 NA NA TGTGCCAGCTCACCGGGACGCAGAAATGGCTACACCTTC CASSPGRRNGYTF
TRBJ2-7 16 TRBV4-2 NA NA TGTGCCAGCAGCCAAGAAATCGCGGACACCTACTACGAGCAGTACTTC CASSQEIADTYYEQYF
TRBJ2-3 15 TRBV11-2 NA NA TGTGCCAGCAGCCAACGTTGGGCAATCACAGATACGCAGTATTTT CASSQRWAITDTQYF
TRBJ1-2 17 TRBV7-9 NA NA TGTGCCAGCAGCCGAGGACAGCAAAAACAACCTAACTATGGCTACACCTTC CASSRGQQKQPNYGYTF
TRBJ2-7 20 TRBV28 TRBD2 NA TGTGCCAGCAGTTCCAGACTAGCGGGAGGGAGGCTAAAGGAGTCCTACGAGCAGTACTTC CASSSRLAGGRLKESYEQYF
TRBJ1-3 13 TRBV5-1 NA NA TGCGCCAGCAGCTTGTTCTCTGGAAACACCATATATTTT CASSLFSGNTIYF
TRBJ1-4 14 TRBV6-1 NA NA TGTGCCAGCAGTCACCCGGCGGAAATTGAAAAACTGTTTTTT CASSHPAEIEKLFF
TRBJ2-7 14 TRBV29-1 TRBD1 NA TGCAGCGTTGAAGGACAGGGGGAAGGGTACGAGCAGTACTTC CSVEGQGEGYEQYF
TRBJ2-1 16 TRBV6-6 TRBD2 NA TGTGCCAGCAGTTTGTCGCTAGCGGGAAGCTACAATGAGCAGTTCTTC CASSLSLAGSYNEQFF
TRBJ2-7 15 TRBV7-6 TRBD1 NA TGTGCCAGCAGCTTCGGGACAGATGGGGACTACGAGCAGTACTTC CASSFGTDGDYEQYF
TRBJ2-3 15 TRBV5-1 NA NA TGCGCCAGCAGCTTAGTAGGCTACGGCACAGATACGCAGTATTTT CASSLVGYGTDTQYF
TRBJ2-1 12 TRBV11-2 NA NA TGTGCCAGCAGCCCAGACATCAATGAGCAGTTCTTC CASSPDINEQFF
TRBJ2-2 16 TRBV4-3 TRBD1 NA TGCGCCAGCAGCCAAGCTTTAGGGGGCATATCCGGGGAGCTGTTTTTT CASSQALGGISGELFF
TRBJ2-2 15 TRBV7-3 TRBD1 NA TGTGCCAGCAGCCCCTGGGACAGGGAGACCGGGGAGCTGTTTTTT CASSPWDRETGELFF
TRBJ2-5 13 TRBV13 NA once TGTGCCAGCAGCTTAGAACGACAAGAGACCCAGTACTTC CASSLERQETQYF
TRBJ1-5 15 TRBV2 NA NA TGTGCCAGCAGTATTACCCGGGCCAAGGATCAGCCCCAGCATTTT CASSITRAKDQPQHF
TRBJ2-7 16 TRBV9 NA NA TGTGCCAGCAGCGTAGAGGGGGGGCAGAGCTCCTACGAGCAGTACTTC CASSVEGGQSSYEQYF
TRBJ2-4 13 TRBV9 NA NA TGTGCCAGCAGCCCCCGGCAGGCGGACATTCAGTACTTC CASSPRQADIQYF
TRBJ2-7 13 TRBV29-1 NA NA TGCAGCGCCAAAGGGGGAGACCCCTCCGAGCAGTACTTC CSAKGGDPSEQYF
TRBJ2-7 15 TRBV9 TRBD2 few TGTGCCAGCAGCGTGGGGACTAGCGGAGCCTACGAGCAGTACTTC CASSVGTSGAYEQYF
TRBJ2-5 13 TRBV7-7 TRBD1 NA TGTGCCAGCAGCCCGACAGGGGCAGAGACCCAGTACTTC CASSPTGAETQYF
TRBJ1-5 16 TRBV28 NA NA TGTGCCAGCAGTCCCACTGACAGGCATAGCAATCAGCCCCAGCATTTT CASSPTDRHSNQPQHF
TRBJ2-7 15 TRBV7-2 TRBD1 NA TGTGCCAGCAGCTTTGGGACAGGGCCTTTCTACGAGCAGTACTTC CASSFGTGPFYEQYF
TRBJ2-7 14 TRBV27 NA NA TGTGCCAGCAGTCCAGGACCTGTAAGCGACGAGCAGTACTTC CASSPGPVSDEQYF
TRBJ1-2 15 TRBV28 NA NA TGTGCCAGCAGCACGAGGGTAGGGGAGGATGATGGCTACACCTTC CASSTRVGEDDGYTF
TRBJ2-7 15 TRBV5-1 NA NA TGCGCCAGCAGCTTGGGTGGTAGCGGAAGCTACGAGCAGTACTTC CASSLGGSGSYEQYF
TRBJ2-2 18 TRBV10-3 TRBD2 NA TGTGCCATCAGTGATGAGAGCAGGCTAGCGGGAGTTGGCGGGGAGCTGTTTTTT CAISDESRLAGVGGELFF
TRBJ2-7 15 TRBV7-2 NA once TGTGCCAGCAGCTCGCGGCAGGGGGGATCCTACGAGCAGTACTTC CASSSRQGGSYEQYF
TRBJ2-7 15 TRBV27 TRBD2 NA TGTGCCAGCAGTTTATCGCTAGCGGGAGTTTACGAGCAGTACTTC CASSLSLAGVYEQYF
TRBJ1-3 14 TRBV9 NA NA TGTGCCAGCAGCGTAGCCCCTGATGGAAACACCATATATTTT CASSVAPDGNTIYF
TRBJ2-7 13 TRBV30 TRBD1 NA TGTGCCTGGAACACCGGGACAGCCTACGAGCAGTACTTC CAWNTGTAYEQYF
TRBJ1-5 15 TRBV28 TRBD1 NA TGTGCCAGCAGCTTCACAGGGGTGAGCAATCAGCCCCAGCATTTT CASSFTGVSNQPQHF
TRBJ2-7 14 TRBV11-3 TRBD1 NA TGTGCCAGCAGCGGCGGACAGGCCCCCTACGAGCAGTACTTC CASSGGQAPYEQYF
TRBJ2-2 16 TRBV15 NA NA TGTGCCACCAGCAGAGATGGGGGCGAGGACACCGGGGAGCTGTTTTTT CATSRDGGEDTGELFF
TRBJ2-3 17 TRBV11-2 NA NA TGTGCCAGCAGCTTAAACGGGGGACAGACTACCACAGATACGCAGTATTTT CASSLNGGQTTTDTQYF
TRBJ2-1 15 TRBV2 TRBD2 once TGTGCCAGCAGGATCGGGGCTAGCGGGAGCGATGAGCAGTTCTTC CASRIGASGSDEQFF
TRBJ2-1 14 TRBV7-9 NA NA TGTGCCAGCAGCACCAGTGTGGCCTACAATGAGCAGTTCTTC CASSTSVAYNEQFF
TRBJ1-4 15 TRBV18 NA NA TGTGCCAGCTCACCATGGCCAGGAGTTAATGAAAAACTGTTTTTT CASSPWPGVNEKLFF
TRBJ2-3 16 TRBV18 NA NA TGTGCCAGCTCACACCTCTTCTCCCTCCAGACAGATACGCAGTATTTT CASSHLFSLQTDTQYF
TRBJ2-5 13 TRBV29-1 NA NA TGCAGCGTTGATAAGGGCATCCAAGAGACCCAGTACTTC CSVDKGIQETQYF
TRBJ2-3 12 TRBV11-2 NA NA TGTGCCAGCAGCTCCCTCCCCGATACGCAGTATTTT CASSSLPDTQYF